A selection of T cell receptor beta chains follows, all from one sample in a study of blood T cell repertoires in COVID-19. Repertoires were generated with immunoSEQ multiplex PCR, while TCRdb's copy carries only in-frame clones and drops some. There are a few hundred thousand clones in the sample; 88% occur only once, and 2% to 2.5% lies in the top ten. The specimen sequenced was PBMCs or T cells enriched from blood (not recorded which). These receptors all stem from a woman between 55 and 75 years old in a cohort exposed to, infected with or recovered from COVID-19 (not recorded which). Each CDR3 is given with its conserved first and last residue. A D gene is named only where the DNA matches it firmly. Some rows mark clone size as missing; the rest say once, few, many or name a class of expanded clone.

clone_size | d_call | j_call | v_call | cdr3_nt | cdr3_aa
once | TRBD1 | TRBJ2-2 | TRBV18 | TGTGCCAGCTCACGTGGGACAGGGGATGCCGGGGAGCTGTTTTTT | CASSRGTGDAGELFF
NA | NA | TRBJ2-1 | TRBV18 | TGTGCCAGCTCACCAAGTCTGCCGATAGGGAGCGAGCAGTTCTTC | CASSPSLPIGSEQFF
NA | TRBD1 | TRBJ2-1 | TRBV6-6 | TGTGCCAGCAGCCCTAGGGGGCCCTACAATGAGCAGTTCTTC | CASSPRGPYNEQFF
once | NA | TRBJ1-5 | TRBV12-3/TRBV12-4 | TGTGCCAGCAGTTTTGCGAATCAGCCCCAGCATTTT | CASSFANQPQHF
NA | NA | TRBJ1-3 | TRBV11-2 | TGTGCCAGCAGCTCCCCCGGGGGAGGGACTGGAAACACCATATATTTT | CASSSPGGGTGNTIYF
NA | NA | TRBJ2-2 | TRBV4-3 | TGCGCCAGCAGCCAAGGACTACTAGATATCACCGGGGAGCTGTTTTTT | CASSQGLLDITGELFF
few | NA | TRBJ2-1 | TRBV6-5 | TGTGCCAGCAGTTACTCGATCGGGACAAACAATGAGCAGTTCTTC | CASSYSIGTNNEQFF
NA | NA | TRBJ1-1 | TRBV10-3 | TGTGCCATCAGCACAGGGAGTGGGGCTTTCTTT | CAISTGSGAFF
NA | TRBD2 | TRBJ2-7 | TRBV28 | TGTGCCAGCAGTTTCCCTAGCGGGGATGTCTACGAGCAGTACTTC | CASSFPSGDVYEQYF
NA | TRBD1 | TRBJ2-2 | TRBV7-6 | TGTGCCAGCAGCCGCGACAGGGCTCCCACCGGGGAGCTGTTTTTT | CASSRDRAPTGELFF
NA | NA | TRBJ1-4 | TRBV18 | TGTGCCAGCTCACAAACGGGACCGGAGGGTGAAAAACTGTTTTTT | CASSQTGPEGEKLFF
NA | TRBD2 | TRBJ2-7 | TRBV5-1 | TGCGCCAGCAGCTCGGGACTAGCGGGAGTCGAGCAGTACTTC | CASSSGLAGVEQYF
NA | TRBD2 | TRBJ2-1 | TRBV27 | TGTGCCAGTACTCTAGCGGGAGGGACGAATGAGCAGTTCTTC | CASTLAGGTNEQFF
NA | NA | TRBJ2-1 | TRBV7-9 | TGTGCCAGCATCCAATCCACAGCAAATGAGCAGTTCTTC | CASIQSTANEQFF
NA | NA | TRBJ1-5 | TRBV2 | TGTGCCAGCTCGACCGACGGAGACAATCAGCCCCAGCATTTT | CASSTDGDNQPQHF
NA | TRBD2 | TRBJ2-1 | TRBV3-1/TRBV3-2 | TGTGCCAGCAGCCAAGGCTCCCCGGGACTATACAATGAGCAGTTCTTC | CASSQGSPGLYNEQFF
NA | NA | TRBJ2-6 | TRBV6-4 | TGTGCCAGCAGCGACCCTGGACAGAGCTCTGGGGCCAACGTCCTGACTTTC | CASSDPGQSSGANVLTF
NA | TRBD1 | TRBJ1-2 | TRBV7-3 | TGTGCCAGCAGCTTAACGTTAGGGACAGGTGGCTACACCTTC | CASSLTLGTGGYTF
NA | TRBD2 | TRBJ2-7 | TRBV11-2 | TGTGCCAGCAGCTTTTTGAGAGCGGGAGAACGGAACGAGCAGTACTTC | CASSFLRAGERNEQYF
NA | NA | TRBJ1-4 | TRBV28 | TGTGCCAGCAGTGCCCAAGGGGCTGATGAAAAACTGTTTTTT | CASSAQGADEKLFF
NA | TRBD2 | TRBJ2-7 | TRBV29-1 | TGCAGCGTGGGAGGGACGGACGAGCAGTACTTC | CSVGGTDEQYF
NA | NA | TRBJ2-3 | TRBV30 | TGTGCCTGGAGGCCGGGACTCCCGACGGGCACAGATACGCAGTATTTT | CAWRPGLPTGTDTQYF